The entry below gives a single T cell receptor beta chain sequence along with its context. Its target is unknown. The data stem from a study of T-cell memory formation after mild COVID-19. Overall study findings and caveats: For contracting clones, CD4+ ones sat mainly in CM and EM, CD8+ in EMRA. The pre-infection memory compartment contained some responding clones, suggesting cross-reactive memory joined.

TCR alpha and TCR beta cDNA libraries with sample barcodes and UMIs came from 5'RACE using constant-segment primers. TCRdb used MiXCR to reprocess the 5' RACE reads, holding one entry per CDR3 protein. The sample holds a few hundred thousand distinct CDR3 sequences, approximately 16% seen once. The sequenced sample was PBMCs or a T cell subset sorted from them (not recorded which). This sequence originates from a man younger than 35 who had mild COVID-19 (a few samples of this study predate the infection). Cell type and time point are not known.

CDR3 in DNA: TGTGCCAGCAGCTTAGTACAGACCGTAGGCTCCGGGGAGCTGTTTTTT. Amino acids: CASSLVQTVGSGELFF. The chain couples TRBV7-9 to TRBJ2-2; D gene ambiguous. The CDR3 has 16 amino acids. V lost 1 base, J lost 6 bases, and 15 bases lay in between. Looked up from germline, CDR1 is SEHNR and CDR2 is FQNEAQ (reference sequence).